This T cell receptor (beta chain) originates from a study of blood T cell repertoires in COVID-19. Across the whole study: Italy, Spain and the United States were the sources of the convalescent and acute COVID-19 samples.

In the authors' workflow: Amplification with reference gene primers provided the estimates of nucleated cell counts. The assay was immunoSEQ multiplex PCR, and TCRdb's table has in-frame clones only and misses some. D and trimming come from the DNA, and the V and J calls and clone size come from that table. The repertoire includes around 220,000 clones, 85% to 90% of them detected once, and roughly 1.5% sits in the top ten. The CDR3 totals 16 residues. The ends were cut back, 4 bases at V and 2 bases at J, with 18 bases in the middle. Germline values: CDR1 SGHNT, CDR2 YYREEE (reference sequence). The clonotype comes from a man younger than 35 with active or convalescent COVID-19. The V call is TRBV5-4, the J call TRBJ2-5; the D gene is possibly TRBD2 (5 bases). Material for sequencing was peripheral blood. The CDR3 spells CASSRPKAGVQETQYF. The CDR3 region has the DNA TGTGCCAGCAGCCGACCCAAAGCCGGGGTTCAAGAGACCCAGTACTTC.